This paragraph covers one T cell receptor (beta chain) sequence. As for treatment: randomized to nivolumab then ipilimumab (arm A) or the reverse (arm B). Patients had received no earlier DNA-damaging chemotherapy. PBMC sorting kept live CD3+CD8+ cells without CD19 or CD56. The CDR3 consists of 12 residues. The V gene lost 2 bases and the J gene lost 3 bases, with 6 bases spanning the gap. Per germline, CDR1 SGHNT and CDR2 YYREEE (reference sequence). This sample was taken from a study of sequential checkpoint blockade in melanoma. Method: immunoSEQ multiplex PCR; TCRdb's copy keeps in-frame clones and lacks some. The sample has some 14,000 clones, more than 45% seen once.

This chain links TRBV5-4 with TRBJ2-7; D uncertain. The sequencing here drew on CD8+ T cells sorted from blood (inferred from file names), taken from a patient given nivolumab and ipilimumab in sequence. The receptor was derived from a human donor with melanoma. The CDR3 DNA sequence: TGTGCCAGCAGCTTTACAGTCTACGAGCAGTACTTC. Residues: CASSFTVYEQYF.